The 27 T cell receptor beta chains presented below share a single source sample, sequenced in a study of shared clonotypes between healthy human individuals. It was CD45RO-negative cells, positively selected for CCR7, that made up naive CD8 cells, with terminally differentiated effector memory CD45RA+ cells excluded. Only in-frame clones appear in the TCRdb table, and some are missing; sequencing was by immunoSEQ multiplex PCR. The table lists about 2.1 million clones, 93% of them singletons. Sequencing was carried out using naive CD8+ T cells from PBMCs. The receptors come from a man aged 18 to 30 in good health. Some clones in this sample may be carry-over from other donors' samples.

The sample holds a few counts of this clone. The chain uses TRBV30 and TRBJ1-1; tentatively, D is TRBD1 (6 bases). This CDR3 is built from 11 residues. The V gene lost 7 bases and the J gene lost 5 bases, with 11 bases spanning the gap. CDR1 GTSNPN and CDR2 SVGIG come from the germline V gene (reference sequence). This chain's CDR3 is CASGVGTEAFF. DNA of the CDR3: TGTGCCTCAGGGGTCGGGACTGAAGCTTTCTTT.

DNA for the CDR3: TGTGCCAGCAGCTTGGGGCAGGGCCTCGTAGAAGCTTTCTTT. It encodes CASSLGQGLVEAFF. The chain carries TRBV5-5 and TRBJ1-1; tentatively, D is TRBD1 (5 bases). The CDR3 consists of 14 residues. Germline V lookup: CDR1 SGHKS, CDR2 YYEKEE (reference sequence). V lost 0 bases, J lost 8 bases, and 14 bases lay in between.

J is TRBJ2-7 and V is TRBV5-5; TRBD2 matches 8 bases. The CDR3 has 18 residues. With 0 bases clipped from V and 6 bases from J, the junction kept 17 bases outside the gene matches. Germline CDR1 SGHKS, CDR2 YYEKEE (reference sequence). As DNA, the CDR3 is TGTGCCAGCAGCTTGGTGGTTCTAGCGGGCACCCTCCCCCTCGAGCAGTACTTC. This sequence encodes CASSLVVLAGTLPLEQYF.

This clone showed up just once. The chain joins TRBV19 to TRBJ1-2; the D is unclear. The CDR3 runs 13 residues. Germline CDR1 LNHDA, CDR2 SQIVND (reference sequence). V lost 9 bases and J 0 bases, leaving 11 bases between the germline ends. This CDR3 is CASDTITNYGYTF. The DNA of the CDR3 is TGTGCCAGCGACACCATTACTAACTATGGCTACACCTTC.

The gene calls are TRBV6-5 and TRBJ1-1; D call uncertain. Trimming took off 2 bases at V and 2 bases at J, with 9 bases between the two ends. The germline gives CDR1 MNHEY, CDR2 SVGAGI. The CDR3 extends over 14 amino acids. The CDR3, as DNA: TGTGCCAGCAGTTACCAGTATGTAAACACTGAAGCTTTCTTT. This codes for CASSYQYVNTEAFF.

The chain joins TRBV21-1 to TRBJ2-1; the table names TRBD2, a call not compared with the DNA. TRBV21-1 is annotated as a pseudogene. This CDR3 is built from 16 residues. CDR3 loop: CASSRQTCRGYNEQFF. Here the CDR3 DNA reads TGTGCCAGCAGCAGGCAGACCTGTCGGGGTTACAATGAGCAGTTCTTC.

The chain employs TRBV10-3 and TRBJ1-2, with TRBD1 identical over 10 bases. This CDR3 is built from 17 residues. Germline assignment: CDR1 ENHRY and CDR2 SYGVKD. With 6 bases clipped from V and 0 bases from J, the junction kept 10 bases outside the gene matches. The CDR3 is CAIRPPGQGGSNYGYTF. The DNA of the CDR3 is TGTGCCATCAGGCCCCCTGGACAGGGGGGATCTAACTATGGCTACACCTTC.

The chain recombines TRBV6-1 with TRBJ1-4, with D possibly TRBD1 on 6 matching bases. V was shortened by 6 bases and J by 7 bases, with 18 bases between the two germline ends. The CDR3 extends over 15 amino acids. CDR1 MNHNS and CDR2 SASEGT come from the germline V gene. CDR3 DNA sequence: TGTGCCAGCAGCGTCATCGGGGGCCGGAGTGAAAAACTGTTTTTT. Residues: CASSVIGGRSEKLFF.

This clone was detected once. CDR3 DNA sequence: TGCGCCAGCGGGCCGGGTCCAACATACAATGAGCAGTTCTTC. Translation: CASGPGPTYNEQFF. The chain links TRBV5-1 to TRBJ2-1; D is undetermined. The CDR3 spans 14 residues. CDR1 is SGHRS and CDR2 is YFSETQ in the germline V gene. Deletions cut 7 bases from V and 4 bases from J, with 15 bases between.

As concerns this clone: Other DNA sequences in this specimen translate into the identical CDR3. The J gene is TRBJ2-7, the V gene TRBV28, with D unclear. CDR1 is MDHEN and CDR2 is SYDVKM in the germline V gene. The V end was cut by 5 bases, the J end by 3 bases, with 5 bases between. The CDR3 totals 11 residues. The CDR3 bases are TGTGCCAGCAGTCAGATCTACGAGCAGTACTTC. It codes for CASSQIYEQYF.

As DNA, the CDR3 is TGTGCCACCAAGGGACAGGACACCTACGAGCAGTACTTC. Translation: CATKGQDTYEQYF. V usage is TRBV27 and J usage is TRBJ2-7, with 8 positions matching TRBD1. The CDR3 is 13 amino acids. After removal of 10 bases from V and 2 bases from J, the junction contained 7 bases not matched to a gene. Germline V gene sequence: CDR1 MNHEY, CDR2 SMNVEV (reference sequence).

The CDR3 DNA is TGTGCCAGCAGCTACAGTAGTGCCTCCGACAGGGACGGCTACGAGCAGTACTTC. It translates to CASSYSSASDRDGYEQYF. The chain couples TRBV7-8 to TRBJ2-7, with 7 bases fitting TRBD1. V lost 4 bases to trimming and J lost 3 bases; unmatched junction nucleotides: 18. Germline lookup yields CDR1 SGHVS and CDR2 FQNEAQ. The CDR3 spans 18 residues.

This chain uses TRBV9 with TRBJ1-5; D might be TRBD1 (5 bases). Germline CDR1 is SGDLS and CDR2 is YYNGEE. Trimming stripped 4 bases from V and 7 bases from J, with 18 bases between. The CDR3 runs 15 residues. The CDR3 protein is CASSPNGAAGQPQHF. For the CDR3, the DNA is TGTGCCAGCAGCCCTAATGGGGCGGCGGGCCAGCCCCAGCATTTT.

The rearrangement links TRBV25-1 to TRBJ2-3; D is possibly TRBD1 (5 bases). V lost 1 base to trimming and J lost 3 bases, with 11 bases between them. The CDR3 is 15 residues long. The germline V gene encodes CDR1 MGHDK and CDR2 SYGVNS. Here the CDR3 reads CASSESGHKTDTQYF. The CDR3 nucleotides read TGTGCCAGCAGTGAATCTGGACACAAAACAGATACGCAGTATTTT.

The J gene is TRBJ2-1, the V gene TRBV27, with TRBD1 as a possible D gene (6 bases). Germline assignment: CDR1 MNHEY and CDR2 SMNVEV (reference sequence). Between the trimmed V and J ends, which lost 4 bases and 6 bases, there was a span of 16 bases. The CDR3 is 15 amino acids. CDR3 coding DNA: TGTGCCAGCAGTTACGACAGGAGCCCAGGCAATGAGCAGTTCTTC. This encodes CASSYDRSPGNEQFF.

This sequence joins TRBV27 and TRBJ1-5; TRBD1 is a possible D gene (5 bases). Germline values: CDR1 MNHEY, CDR2 SMNVEV (reference sequence). CDR3 size: 12 residues. V was cut by 5 bases and J by 12 bases, with 14 bases left in between. CDR3 nucleotides: TGTGCCAGCAGTCCACAGGTTGGGCACCAGCATTTT. Residues: CASSPQVGHQHF.

This clone has just one count. The chain carries TRBV9 and TRBJ2-1; no definite D call. Trimming stripped 0 bases from V and 10 bases from J, with 17 bases between. The germline CDR1 and CDR2 sequences are SGDLS and YYNGEE. This CDR3 region has 15 residues. CDR3 residues: CASSVEGSFRWEQFF. The CDR3 coding sequence is TGTGCCAGCAGCGTAGAGGGCAGCTTCCGATGGGAGCAGTTCTTC. Variable domain in full (rest from reference TRBV9 and TRBJ2-1): DSGVTQTPKHLITATGQRVTLRCSPRSGDLSVYWYQQSLDQGLQFLIQYYNGEERAKGNILERFSAQQFPDLHSELNLSSLELGDSALYFCASSVEGSFRWEQFFGPGTRLTVL.

The chain combines TRBV13 with TRBJ2-5, with D perhaps assigned TRBD1 or TRBD2 (5 bases each). V lost 6 bases to trimming and J lost 5 bases, with 19 bases between them. This CDR3 has 15 amino acids. CDR1 is PRHDT and CDR2 is FYEKMQ in the germline V gene (reference sequence). For the CDR3, the DNA is TGTGCCAGCAGACAAACGGACACCCCGGGGGAGACCCAGTACTTC. It specifies CASRQTDTPGETQYF.

The gene calls are TRBV27 and TRBJ2-7, with 7 bases matching TRBD2. V dropped 6 bases and J dropped 3; count of bases not matched to a gene: 11. The CDR3 totals 15 residues. Germline V gene data show CDR1 as MNHEY and CDR2 as SMNVEV (reference sequence). In DNA form, the CDR3 reads TGTGCCAGCAGGGACGGAGTCGGCGGGAGCTACGAGCAGTACTTC. Encoded protein: CASRDGVGGSYEQYF.

The V gene is TRBV19, the J gene TRBJ2-5, with 8 bases identical to TRBD1. With 9 bases clipped from V and 5 bases from J, the junction kept 11 bases outside the gene matches. The germline CDR1 and CDR2 sequences are LNHDA and SQIVND (reference sequence). This CDR3 comprises 14 residues. The CDR3 loop is CARDQGAEFETQYF. In DNA, the CDR3 is TGTGCCAGGGACCAGGGGGCAGAGTTTGAGACCCAGTACTTC. Full variable domain (remainder filled in from reference TRBV19 and TRBJ2-5): DGGITQSPKYLFRKEGQNVTLSCEQNLNHDAMYWYRQDPGQGLRLIYYSQIVNDFQKGDIAEGYSVSREKKESFPLTVTSAQKNPTAFYLCARDQGAEFETQYFGPGTRLLVL.

This clone has only one observation. The chain carries TRBV5-6 and TRBJ1-1, with D hard to call. CDR3 length: 16 amino acids. CDR1 SGHDT and CDR2 YYEEEE come from the germline V gene. Trimming removed 4 bases at V and 6 bases at J, with 22 bases between. Here the CDR3 DNA reads TGTGCCAGCAGCCGGATGGGGTGGGGTTTTGGTTCTGAAGCTTTCTTT. The encoded protein is CASSRMGWGFGSEAFF.

This chain uses TRBV5-4 with TRBJ2-7; no firm D call. Per germline, CDR1 SGHNT and CDR2 YYREEE (reference sequence). The CDR3 consists of 17 residues. V was trimmed by 3 bases and J by 2 bases, leaving 21 bases between them. The CDR3 bases are TGTGCCAGCAGCTCCCGTGGGTCCTTGTTTAAAACCTACGAGCAGTACTTC. Amino acid sequence: CASSSRGSLFKTYEQYF.

The genes are TRBV27 and TRBJ2-5, with 12 bases matching TRBD1. The CDR3 covers 20 residues. From germline, CDR1 is MNHEY and CDR2 SMNVEV (reference sequence). V was clipped by 1 base and J by 5 bases; unmatched bases: 17. CDR3 protein: CASSLYQFVPGQGAVETQYF. CDR3 in DNA: TGTGCCAGCAGTTTATACCAGTTCGTCCCGGGACAGGGGGCCGTGGAGACCCAGTACTTC.

The chain combines TRBV20-1 with TRBJ1-2; no firm D call. Trimming removed 7 bases from V and 6 bases from J, with 6 bases in between. Germline values: CDR1 DFQATT, CDR2 SNEGSKA (reference sequence). This CDR3 spans 9 amino acids. The DNA for the CDR3 is TGCAGTGGGCTAAATGGCTACACCTTC. Amino acids: CSGLNGYTF.

The rearrangement joins TRBV2 to TRBJ2-3, with no clear D. V was shortened by 4 bases and J by 6 bases, with 5 bases between the two germline ends. The CDR3 length is 11 residues. The germline CDR1 and CDR2 sequences are SNHLY and FYNNEI. CDR3 nucleotides: TGTGCCAGCAGTGGACGGGATACGCAGTATTTT. It codes for CASSGRDTQYF.

This sequence joins TRBV7-2 and TRBJ2-7, with TRBD1 matching 10 bases. The CDR3 has 15 residues. Germline CDR1 reads SGHTA; CDR2 reads FQGNSA. V dropped 5 bases and J dropped 3; count of bases not matched to a gene: 7. The CDR3 nucleotides read TGTGCCAGCAGCAGGACCCGGGACAGGGGCTACGAGCAGTACTTC. The encoded protein is CASSRTRDRGYEQYF.

A word on this clone: Other DNA variants within this sample encode the same CDR3. The chain carries TRBV27 and TRBJ2-7, with TRBD2 matching 9 bases. This CDR3 comprises 14 residues. V shed 3 bases, J shed 1 base, and the junction held 1 base outside the gene matches. Germline V gene lookup returns CDR1 MNHEY and CDR2 SMNVEV (reference sequence). CDR3 residues: CASSFAGGSYEQYF. CDR3 in DNA: TGTGCCAGCAGTTTCGCGGGAGGGTCCTACGAGCAGTACTTC.